One and the same sample provided the 17 T cell receptor beta chains below, sequenced in a study of human CD4 T cells and Enterobacteriaceae. Profiled with immunoSEQ multiplex PCR; TCRdb holds only in-frame clones, not every one. Here the sample spans 700 to 1,000 clones, 45% to 60% being singletons. CFSE-low CD25+ ICOS+ proliferating activated T cells were FACS-sorted after 6-7 days. Irradiated autologous monocytes pulsed with antigen were cultured at a 2:1 ratio with CFSE-labeled memory CD4+ T cells. All CD4+ cells other than CD45RA+CCR7+CD95- naive cells were sorted as memory, over 98% pure. The sequenced sample consisted of bacteria-reactive CD4+ T cells grown in culture. Sample subset: CFSE-low proliferating memory CD4 T cells sorted after in vitro stimulation with a heat-inactivated bacterium or M. tuberculosis lysate. Every receptor here comes from a human donor in good health.

This clone is termed large (0.1 to 1%). The chain links TRBV19 to TRBJ1-5, with D uncertain. Germline CDR1 is LNHDA and CDR2 is SQIVND (reference sequence). This CDR3 region has 17 residues. Trimming left V 1 base short and J 0 bases short, with 13 bases between. The CDR3 sequence is CASSIGAGRNSNQPQHF. As DNA, the CDR3 is TGTGCCAGTAGTATAGGAGCCGGACGGAATAGCAATCAGCCCCAGCATTTT.

The chain joins TRBV5-1 to TRBJ1-4, with 9 positions matching TRBD1. V lost 2 bases, J lost 8 bases, and 4 bases stayed unmatched. Germline-derived CDR1 and CDR2 are SGHRS and YFSETQ. The CDR3 runs to 14 residues. The CDR3 protein is CASSLQGAEEKLFF. The CDR3 DNA follows: TGCGCCAGCAGCTTACAGGGGGCGGAAGAAAAACTGTTTTTT.

Here the CDR3 DNA reads TGTGCTAGTCGGTTCGGGACTAGCGGTTTGTTGTTTTTT. Translated: CASRFGTSGLLFF. The chain uses TRBV12-5 and TRBJ2-2; 11 nucleotides line up with TRBD2. Germline CDR1 is LGHNT and CDR2 is FRNRAP. This CDR3 is 13 amino acids long. The V and J ends lost 8 bases and 15 bases, in that order; junction bases with no gene match: 11. Full variable domain (outside the CDR3, taken from reference TRBV12-5 and TRBJ2-2): DARVTQTPRHKVTEMGQEVTMRCQPILGHNTVFWYRQTMMQGLELLAYFRNRAPLDDSGMPKDRFSAEMPDATLATLKIQPSEPRDSAVYFCASRFGTSGLLFFGEGSRLTVL.

The rearrangement links TRBV5-1 to TRBJ2-5; D gene uncertain. The DNA matches TRBJ2-7 better at its end, which makes the J call doubtful. The germline V gene has CDR1 SGHRS and CDR2 YFSETQ. This CDR3 comprises 14 residues. CDR3 sequence (DNA): TGCGCCAGCAGCTTGCCGAGTAACTCCTACGAGCAGTACTTC. Amino acid sequence: CASSLPSNSYEQYF.

The chain links TRBV7-9 to TRBJ2-7; D is ambiguous. V gave up 1 base and J gave up 7 bases, with 8 bases separating them. The germline CDR1 and CDR2 sequences are SEHNR and FQNEAQ (reference sequence). The CDR3 consists of 12 residues. Written as DNA, the CDR3 is TGTGCCAGCAGCTTAGACTACCGGGAGCAGTACTTC. This translates into CASSLDYREQYF.

This sequence joins TRBV12-5 and TRBJ2-2, with 9 nucleotides matching TRBD1. V dropped 2 bases and J dropped 2; count of bases not matched to a gene: 3. The CDR3 spans 16 residues. Looked up from germline, CDR1 is LGHNT and CDR2 is FRNRAP. CDR3 nucleotides: TGTGCTAGTGGTTTGAGACAGGGGGTAAACACCGGGGAGCTGTTTTTT. It codes for CASGLRQGVNTGELFF.

The chain recombines TRBV12-5 with TRBJ1-6; 7 bases match TRBD1. After removal of 8 bases from V and 9 bases from J, the junction contained 10 bases not matched to a gene. From germline, CDR1 is LGHNT and CDR2 FRNRAP. This CDR3 has 14 residues. CDR3 residues: CASTWGAGGSPLHF. In nucleotides, the CDR3 is TGTGCTAGTACCTGGGGGGCAGGGGGTTCACCCCTCCACTTT.

This clone is medium-sized in the sample. The CDR3 is CASGRGRPTNEQFF. CDR3 in DNA: TGTGCCAGCGGAAGAGGGAGGCCTACTAATGAGCAGTTCTTC. The chain employs TRBV13 and TRBJ2-1; TRBD2 is a possible D gene (6 bases). V was clipped by 8 bases and J by 7 bases, with 18 bases between them. The germline CDR1 and CDR2 sequences are PRHDT and FYEKMQ (reference sequence). The CDR3 contains 14 residues.

CDR3 DNA: TGTGCCAGCAGTCGACAGGGTGCCGGGGAGCTGTTTTTT. Its protein product is CASSRQGAGELFF. The chain joins TRBV6-1 to TRBJ2-2, with 7 positions matching TRBD1. The V segment lost 5 bases and the J segment 6 bases; nucleotides outside the gene matches: 3. CDR3 size: 13 residues. From germline, CDR1 is MNHNS and CDR2 SASEGT.

This clone was seen a few times. The chain couples TRBV9 to TRBJ2-3, with D possibly being TRBD1 or TRBD2 (5 bases each). Trimming left V 0 bases short and J 2 bases short, with 7 bases between. The CDR3 totals 14 residues. CDR1 and CDR2 from the germline V gene are SGDLS and YYNGEE. The chain's CDR3 is CASSVAGTTDTQYF. The CDR3 DNA follows: TGTGCCAGCAGCGTAGCCGGGACCACAGATACGCAGTATTTT.

The rearrangement joins TRBV5-1 to TRBJ2-7; 9 bases line up with TRBD1. This CDR3 spans 14 amino acids. Trimming took 4 bases from V and 5 from J; bases not matched to a gene: 7. Germline V lookup: CDR1 SGHRS, CDR2 YFSETQ. The CDR3 DNA reads as TGCGCCAGCAGCCCTCCGACAGGGGGGCACGAGCAGTACTTC. This gives the protein CASSPPTGGHEQYF.

The chain couples TRBV6-7 to TRBJ2-3, with TRBD1 identical over 8 bases. TRBV6-7 carries the ORF label, with uncertain function. The CDR3 has 14 residues. V trimming: 5 bases; J trimming: 5 bases; junction bases outside the gene matches: 6. This CDR3 reads CASSRTGLRDTQYF. The DNA of the CDR3 is TGTGCCAGCAGTCGGACAGGGTTAAGAGATACGCAGTATTTT.

A few counts support this clone. The rearrangement joins TRBV28 to TRBJ1-3; D not certain. Germline V CDR1 and CDR2: MDHEN, SYDVKM. The CDR3 contains 13 residues. V dropped 6 bases and J dropped 2 bases, with 8 bases sitting between them. CDR3: CASSDSAGNTIYF. DNA of the CDR3: TGTGCCAGCAGCGACTCGGCTGGAAACACCATATATTTT.

This clone is classed as large. V usage is TRBV5-4 and J usage is TRBJ2-1; D perhaps matches TRBD1 (5 bases). The CDR3 loop spans 14 amino acids. V lost 6 bases to trimming and J lost 6 bases, with 16 bases between them. Per germline, CDR1 SGHNT and CDR2 YYREEE (reference sequence). The DNA of the CDR3 is TGTGCCAGCATCCCTGAAATAGGGGCCAATGAGCAGTTCTTC. It is translated as CASIPEIGANEQFF.

This rearrangement joins TRBV10-3 to TRBJ1-5; 7 bases line up with TRBD1. Unmatched junction bases numbered 7, after V lost 0 bases and J lost 2 bases. The germline CDR1 and CDR2 sequences are ENHRY and SYGVKD. This CDR3 region has 17 residues. DNA for the CDR3: TGTGCCATCAGTGAGTCGATGATAGGGGGCGGCAATCAGCCCCAGCATTTT. The encoded protein is CAISESMIGGGNQPQHF.

This clone was picked up one time. Here the CDR3 reads CASSSNRDRLAYNEQFF. CDR3 in DNA: TGTGCCAGCAGCTCCAACCGGGACAGATTGGCGTACAATGAGCAGTTCTTC. The rearrangement links TRBV14 to TRBJ2-1; 7 nucleotides line up with TRBD1. Germline V lookup: CDR1 SGHDN, CDR2 FVKESK. V lost 5 bases to trimming and J lost 4 bases; unmatched junction nucleotides: 14. This CDR3 is built from 17 residues.

This clone is deemed medium-sized (0.01 to 0.1%). This sequence joins TRBV9 and TRBJ1-3; D gene uncertain. The length of the CDR3 is 16 residues. V lost 4 bases and J lost 0, with 14 bases in between. Germline V gene sequence: CDR1 SGDLS, CDR2 YYNGEE. CDR3 DNA sequence: TGTGCCAGCAGCCCAGGATTACAGAGCTCTGGAAACACCATATATTTT. Its translation: CASSPGLQSSGNTIYF.